The sequence of this TCR beta chain was determined in a study of blood T cell repertoires in COVID-19. The method was immunoSEQ multiplex PCR; TCRdb's version includes in-frame clones alone and lacks a portion of them. The sample yields 210,000 or so clones, about 86% seen once. In this sample, this clone turned up once. V shed 0 bases and J shed 7 bases, with 4 bases lying between them. There are 12 residues in the CDR3. Looked up from germline, CDR1 is SGHNT and CDR2 is YENEEA. This receptor was taken from a man aged 45-65 years with active or convalescent COVID-19. Sequenced: peripheral blood. V gene TRBV11-3 combines with J gene TRBJ2-1; no firm D call. The CDR3 reads CASSLEANEQFF. In DNA form, the CDR3 reads TGTGCCAGCAGCTTAGAAGCGAATGAGCAGTTCTTC.